This record looks at one TCR beta chain sequence and its context. Its specificity is unknown. It was around 10 milliliters of peripheral blood that were drawn from each donor. Isolating PBMCs gave at least 7 million of these cells per sample. The CDR3 is 15 residues long. V lost 6 bases and J 0 bases, leaving 16 bases between the germline ends. Germline V gene data show CDR1 as SQVTM and CDR2 as ANQGSEA. A sample-barcoded 5' primer and a J-beta primer mix were used in a second PCR of roughly 6 to 11 cycles. TCRdb used MiXCR to reprocess the 5' RACE reads, holding one entry per CDR3 protein. Of around 1,900,000 distinct CDR3 sequences listed, 39% are singletons. The sample is drawn from a study of blood T cells in healthy people across ages. General observations from the study: Because sorting was not performed, PBMCs prevented conclusive naive versus antigen-experienced comparison.

This chain connects TRBV29-1 to TRBJ2-3; D may match TRBD1 or TRBD2 (6 bases each). Sequenced material: blood. The TCR sequence derives from a human donor in good health. The CDR3 DNA follows: TGCAGCGTCGGGGGCAGCGTTTTAAGCACAGATACGCAGTATTTT. It specifies CSVGGSVLSTDTQYF.